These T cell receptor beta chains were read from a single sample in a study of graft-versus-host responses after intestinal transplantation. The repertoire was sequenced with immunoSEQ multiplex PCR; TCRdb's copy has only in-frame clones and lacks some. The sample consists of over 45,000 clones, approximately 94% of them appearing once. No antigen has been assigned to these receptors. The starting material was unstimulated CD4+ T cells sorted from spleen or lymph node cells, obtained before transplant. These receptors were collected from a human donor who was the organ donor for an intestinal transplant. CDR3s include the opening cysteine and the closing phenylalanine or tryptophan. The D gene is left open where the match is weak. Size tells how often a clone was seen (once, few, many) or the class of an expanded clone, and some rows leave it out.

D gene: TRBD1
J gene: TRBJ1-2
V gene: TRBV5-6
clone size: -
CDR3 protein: CASSWTGFANYGYTF
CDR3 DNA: TGTGCCAGCAGCTGGACAGGGTTTGCAAACTATGGCTACACCTTC

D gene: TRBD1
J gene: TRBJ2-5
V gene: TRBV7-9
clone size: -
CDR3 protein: CASSLELTGRETQYF
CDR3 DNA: TGTGCCAGCAGCTTAGAGTTGACAGGGAGAGAGACCCAGTACTTC

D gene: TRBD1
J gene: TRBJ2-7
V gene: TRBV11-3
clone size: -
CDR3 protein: CASSWTGENEQYF
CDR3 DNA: TGTGCCAGCAGCTGGACAGGGGAAAACGAGCAGTACTTC

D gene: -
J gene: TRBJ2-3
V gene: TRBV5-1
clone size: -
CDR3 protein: CASSTTPSGADTQYF
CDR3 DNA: TGCGCCAGCAGCACGACCCCCTCTGGGGCAGATACGCAGTATTTT

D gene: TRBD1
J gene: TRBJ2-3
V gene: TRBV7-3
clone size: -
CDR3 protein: CASSPRGLTDTQYF
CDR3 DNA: TGTGCCAGCAGCCCAAGGGGGCTCACAGATACGCAGTATTTT

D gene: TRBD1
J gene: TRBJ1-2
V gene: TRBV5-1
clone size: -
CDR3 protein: CASSFGQDSYYGYTF
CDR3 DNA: TGCGCCAGCAGCTTCGGACAGGATTCCTACTATGGCTACACCTTC

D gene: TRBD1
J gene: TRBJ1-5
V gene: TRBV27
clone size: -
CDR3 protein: CASRGQTSNQPQHF
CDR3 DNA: TGTGCCAGCAGGGGACAGACGAGCAATCAGCCCCAGCATTTT

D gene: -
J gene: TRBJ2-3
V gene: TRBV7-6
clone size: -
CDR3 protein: CASSQPLGTDTQYF
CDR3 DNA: TGTGCCAGCAGCCAACCCTTGGGCACAGATACGCAGTATTTT

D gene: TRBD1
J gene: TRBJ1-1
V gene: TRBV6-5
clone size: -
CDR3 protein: CASSQTGGGTEAFF
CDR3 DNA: TGTGCCAGCAGCCAAACAGGGGGAGGCACTGAAGCTTTCTTT

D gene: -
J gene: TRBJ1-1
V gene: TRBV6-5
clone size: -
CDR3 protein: CASSSNRETEAFF
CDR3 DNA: TGTGCCAGCAGTTCGAACAGGGAGACTGAAGCTTTCTTT

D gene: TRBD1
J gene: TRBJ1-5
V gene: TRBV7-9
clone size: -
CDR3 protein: CASSIGTGTNQPQHF
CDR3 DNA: TGTGCCAGCAGCATTGGGACAGGGACTAATCAGCCCCAGCATTTT

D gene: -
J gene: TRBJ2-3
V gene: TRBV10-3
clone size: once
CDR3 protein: CAISEQRTGPPDTQYF
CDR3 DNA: TGTGCCATCAGTGAGCAAAGAACAGGACCCCCAGATACGCAGTATTTT

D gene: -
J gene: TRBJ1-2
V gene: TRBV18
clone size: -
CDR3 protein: CASSPDRQILNYGYTF
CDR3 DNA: TGTGCCAGCTCACCCGATAGACAAATTCTTAACTATGGCTACACCTTC

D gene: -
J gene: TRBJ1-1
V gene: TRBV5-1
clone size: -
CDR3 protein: CASSPQHAAYEAFF
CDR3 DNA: TGCGCCAGCAGCCCCCAACACGCCGCATATGAAGCTTTCTTT

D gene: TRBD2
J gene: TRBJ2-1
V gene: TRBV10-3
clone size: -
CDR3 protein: CAISPGLAGAPGEQFF
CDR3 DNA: TGTGCCATCAGTCCCGGACTAGCGGGGGCCCCGGGTGAGCAGTTCTTC

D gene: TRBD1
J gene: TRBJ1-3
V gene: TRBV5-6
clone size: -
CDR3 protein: CASSRQGAAGNTIYF
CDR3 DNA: TGTGCCAGCAGCCGACAGGGAGCTGCTGGAAACACCATATATTTT